Here is one TCR beta chain with its context. Its antigen is still unknown. Sequencing was performed with immunoSEQ multiplex PCR; in TCRdb, only in-frame clones are kept and a portion is missing. The sample has around 140,000 clones; around 86% are singletons. The CDR3 has 13 residues. The germline gives CDR1 GTSNPN, CDR2 SVGIG (reference sequence). After removal of 2 bases from V and 9 bases from J, the junction contained 3 bases not matched to a gene. The sample originates from a study of T cell responses to AZD1222 COVID-19 vaccine. Whole-study results and caveats: Close to half of all spike-specific TCRs reportedly target regions of the variants that are unmutated.

The sequencing here drew on peripheral blood, taken on day 0 of AZD1222 vaccination. V is TRBV30 and J is TRBJ1-6, with 8 bases aligning to TRBD1. The receptor's source is an adult in good health. This CDR3 reads CAWSPGGLSPLHF. The CDR3 DNA sequence: TGTGCCTGGAGTCCAGGGGGCCTTTCACCCCTCCACTTT.